A single sample is the source of the 13 T cell receptor beta chains below, sequenced in a study of blood T cells in healthy people across ages. A second 7 to 11 cycle PCR used barcoded and J-beta primers. TCRdb recomputed calls from the 5' RACE reads with MiXCR, one row per CDR3 protein. The data show about 400,000 distinct CDR3 sequences, about 55% seen once. The sequenced sample was blood. The receptors were gathered from a man between 60 and 70 years old in good health.

The V gene is TRBV3-1, the J gene TRBJ2-3; 8 bases are a match to TRBD2. CDR1 is LGHDT and CDR2 is YNNKEL in the germline V gene (reference sequence). The length of the CDR3 is 17 residues. V trimming: 2 bases; J trimming: 0 bases; junction bases outside the gene matches: 7. CDR3 protein: CASSQRTLAASTDTQYF. CDR3 coding DNA: TGTGCCAGCAGCCAAAGGACACTAGCGGCTAGCACAGATACGCAGTATTTT.

V and J are TRBV12-3 or TRBV12-4 and TRBJ2-3; 12 bases map to TRBD2. The CDR3 is made up of 14 amino acids. V shed 5 bases, J shed 4 bases, and the junction held 1 base outside the gene matches. The CDR3 coding sequence is TGTGCCAGCAGTACTAGCGGGGGGTCAGATACGCAGTATTTT. Amino acids: CASSTSGGSDTQYF.

The chain couples TRBV7-9 to TRBJ2-6; no reliable D call. The CDR3 totals 14 residues. The V gene's germline CDR1 is SEHNR and CDR2 FQNEAQ (reference sequence). V was trimmed by 0 bases and J by 6 bases, leaving 6 bases between them. The CDR3 nucleotides are TGTGCCAGCAGCTTAGCTGGGGAGGCCAACGTCCTGACTTTC. Its protein product is CASSLAGEANVLTF.

In this sample, this clonotype turned up many times. The rearrangement joins TRBV11-2 to TRBJ2-5; D might be TRBD2 (6 bases). The germline gives CDR1 SGHAT, CDR2 FQNNGV. The CDR3 extends over 14 amino acids. Trimming removed 5 bases at V and 4 bases at J, with 14 bases between. DNA for the CDR3: TGTGCCAGCAGCCCTACGGGAGCCCCAGAGACCCAGTACTTC. It codes for CASSPTGAPETQYF.

This clonotype has at least ten counts. The chain couples TRBV7-9 to TRBJ2-4; perhaps TRBD2 as D (6 bases). With 8 bases removed from V and 6 bases from J, the gap between germline ends came to 11 bases. The CDR3 totals 12 residues. Germline V gene data show CDR1 as SEHNR and CDR2 as FQNEAQ (reference sequence). This chain's CDR3 is CASGGRSNIQYF. As DNA, the CDR3 is TGTGCCAGCGGAGGGAGGTCAAACATTCAGTACTTC.

The CDR3 nucleotides read TGTGCCAGCAGCACACGCGCCGGGACTAGCCTAAATGAGCAGTTCTTC. It is translated as CASSTRAGTSLNEQFF. The V gene is TRBV7-6, the J gene TRBJ2-1, with 9 bases that match TRBD2. The CDR3 has 16 residues. CDR1 SGHVS and CDR2 FNYEAQ come from the germline V gene. V trimming: 5 bases; J trimming: 7 bases; junction bases outside the gene matches: 12.

This clonotype was seen a handful of times. This chain connects TRBV27 to TRBJ2-1; a weak D match, TRBD2 (5 bases). CDR3 length: 16 residues. V was trimmed by 5 bases and J by 7 bases, leaving 21 bases between them. Per the germline V gene, CDR1 is MNHEY and CDR2 is SMNVEV (reference sequence). CDR3 loop: CASSPPDLTSPNEQFF. For the CDR3, the DNA is TGTGCCAGCAGTCCACCGGACTTGACGAGTCCGAATGAGCAGTTCTTC.

This chain uses TRBV20-1 with TRBJ2-5, with 13 nucleotides matching TRBD2. The J call may be mistaken, given a closer DNA end match to TRBJ2-7. Germline-derived CDR1 and CDR2 are DFQATT and SNEGSKA (reference sequence). CDR3 size: 16 residues. CDR3 residues: CSAYTVLAGGSYEQYF. The DNA of the CDR3 is TGCAGTGCCTACACGGTACTAGCGGGAGGGTCCTACGAGCAGTACTTC.

This clonotype was seen many times. The J gene is TRBJ2-4, the V gene TRBV7-2; no reliable D call. The CDR3 is made up of 16 amino acids. Germline CDR1 and CDR2: SGHTA and FQGNSA. The V end was cut by 6 bases, the J end by 0 bases, with 15 bases between. The CDR3 reads CASRPPEQIAKNIQYF. The CDR3 DNA follows: TGTGCCAGCAGACCGCCTGAACAGATAGCCAAAAACATTCAGTACTTC. The full variable domain, in which reference TRBV7-2 and TRBJ2-4 provide the parts outside the CDR3, is GAGVSQSPSNKVTEKGKDVELRCDPISGHTALYWYRQSLGQGLEFLIYFQGNSAPDKSGLPSDRFSAERTGGSVSTLTIQRTQQEDSAVYLCASRPPEQIAKNIQYFGAGTRLSVL.

The DNA of the CDR3 is TGCAGCGTTGATCTTGGGCTTGCCTATGGCTACACCTTC. It translates to CSVDLGLAYGYTF. The V gene is TRBV29-1, the J gene TRBJ1-2; D is undetermined. This CDR3 spans 13 amino acids. Looked up from germline, CDR1 is SQVTM and CDR2 is ANQGSEA. Trimming took off 3 bases at V and 4 bases at J, with 12 bases between the two ends. Full variable domain (rest looked up from reference TRBV29-1 and TRBJ1-2): SAVISQKPSRDICQRGTSLTIQCQVDSQVTMMFWYRQQPGQSLTLIATANQGSEATYESGFVIDKFPISRPNLTFSTLTVSNMSPEDSSIYLCSVDLGLAYGYTFGSGTRLTVV.

This clonotype has a handful of counts. The V and J genes are TRBV4-1 and TRBJ2-3; 8 bases match TRBD1. Germline trimming cut 2 bases from V and 0 bases from J; bases unmatched to any gene: 4. This CDR3 contains 16 residues. In germline, CDR1 is MGHRA, CDR2 YSYEKL. CDR3 in DNA: TGCGCCAGCAGCCAACATCAGGGGGCAAGCACAGATACGCAGTATTTT. Translating gives CASSQHQGASTDTQYF.

This clonotype came up many times. The chain combines TRBV18 with TRBJ2-3; D possibly matches TRBD1 or TRBD2 (5 bases each). Germline assignment: CDR1 KGHSH and CDR2 LQKENI. Trimming removed 2 bases from V and 1 base from J, with 13 bases in between. The CDR3 is 16 residues long. CDR3 sequence (DNA): TGTGCCAGCTCACCAAAAGCGTTGGGGGGCACAGATACGCAGTATTTT. Protein: CASSPKALGGTDTQYF.

The chain links TRBV27 to TRBJ2-1, with 14 positions matching TRBD2. Germline V gene sequence: CDR1 MNHEY, CDR2 SMNVEV (reference sequence). V lost 6 bases, J lost 7 bases, and 5 bases stayed unmatched. The CDR3 spans 15 residues. The CDR3 DNA reads as TGTGCCAGCAGGACCGGGACTAGCGGGAGTAATGAGCAGTTCTTC. Encoded protein: CASRTGTSGSNEQFF.